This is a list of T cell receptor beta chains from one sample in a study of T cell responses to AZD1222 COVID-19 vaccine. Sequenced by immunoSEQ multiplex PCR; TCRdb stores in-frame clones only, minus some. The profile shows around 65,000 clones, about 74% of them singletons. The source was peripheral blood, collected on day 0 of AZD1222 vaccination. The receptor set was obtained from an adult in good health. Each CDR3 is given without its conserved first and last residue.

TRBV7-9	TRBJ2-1	ASSEGLLDNEQF
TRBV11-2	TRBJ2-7	ASSPIAGSYEQY
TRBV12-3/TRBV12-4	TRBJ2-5	ASSLGETQY
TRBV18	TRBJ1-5	ASSPEGDQPQH
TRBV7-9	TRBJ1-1	ASSRRAGARMNTEAF
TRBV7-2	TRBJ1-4	ASRSTVNEKLF
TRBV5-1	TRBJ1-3	ASSLLPGNPISGNTIY
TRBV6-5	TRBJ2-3	ASSYSANTDTQY
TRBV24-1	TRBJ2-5	ATTGSGTEETQY
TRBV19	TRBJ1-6	ASSMRSPMAPLH
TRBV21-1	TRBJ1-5	ASSVRDNSNQPQH
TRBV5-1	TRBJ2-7	ASSPLEGSGPREQY
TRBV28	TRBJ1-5	ASISSRVPGQPQH
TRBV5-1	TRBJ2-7	ASSFTGGEQY
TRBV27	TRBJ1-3	ASRPQGNGNTIY
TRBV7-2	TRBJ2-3	ASSLASGGNTQY
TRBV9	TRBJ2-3	ASSVAGLAPTDTQY
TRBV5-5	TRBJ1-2	ASSFGIAEHYGYT
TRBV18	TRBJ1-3	ASSPGAGNTIY
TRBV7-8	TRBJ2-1	ASSLGIAGGINNEQF
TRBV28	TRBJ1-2	ASGWNYGYT
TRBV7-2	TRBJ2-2	ASRSDNTGELF
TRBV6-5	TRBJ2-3	ASSYRGGSTDTQY